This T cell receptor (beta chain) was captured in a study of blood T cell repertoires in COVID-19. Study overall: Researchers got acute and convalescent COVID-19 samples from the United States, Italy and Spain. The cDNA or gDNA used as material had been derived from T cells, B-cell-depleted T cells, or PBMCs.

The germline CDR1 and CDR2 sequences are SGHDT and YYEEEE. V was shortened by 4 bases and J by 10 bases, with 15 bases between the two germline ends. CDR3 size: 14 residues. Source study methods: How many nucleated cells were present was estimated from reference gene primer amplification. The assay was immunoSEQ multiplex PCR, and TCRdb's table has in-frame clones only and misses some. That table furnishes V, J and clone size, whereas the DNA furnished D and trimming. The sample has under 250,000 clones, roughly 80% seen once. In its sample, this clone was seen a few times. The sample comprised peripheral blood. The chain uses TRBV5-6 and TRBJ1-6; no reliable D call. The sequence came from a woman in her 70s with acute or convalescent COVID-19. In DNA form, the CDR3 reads TGTGCCAGCAGCCACGCGTGGAGGGAATCACCCCTCCACTTT. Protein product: CASSHAWRESPLHF.